This T cell receptor beta chain was obtained from a study of blood T cell repertoires in COVID-19. On the study more broadly: The samples span acute and convalescent COVID-19 from the United States, Italy and Spain. Nucleic acid was either cDNA or gDNA, and it came from T cells, B-cell-depleted T cells, or PBMCs.

Original data processing: Researchers report that nucleated cell counts were estimated from reference gene primer amplification. Produced via immunoSEQ multiplex PCR; TCRdb's table is partial and in-frame only. Clone size and V and J calls were adopted from that table, with D and trimming inferred from the DNA. The sample has about 100,000 clones; around four fifths are singletons. CDR3 length equals 14 residues. V was shortened by 4 bases and J by 1 base, with 10 bases between the two germline ends. Germline values: CDR1 MNHEY, CDR2 SVGAGI. Sequenced: peripheral blood. This clonotype originated in a man between 65 and 79 years old with active or convalescent COVID-19. The chain employs TRBV6-5 and TRBJ1-1; no firm D call. CDR3: CASSSGWGNTEAFF. The CDR3 nucleotides are TGTGCCAGCAGTTCGGGGTGGGGGAACACTGAAGCTTTCTTT.